There are many counts of the clone carrying this T cell receptor (beta chain). The germline gives CDR1 LGHNA, CDR2 YNFKEQ. CDR3 size: 15 residues. V was pared by 0 bases and J by 1 base, with 7 bases between. During construction of the library, unique molecular identifiers were attached to individual cDNA molecules for quantitative, reproducible TCR counting. In TCRdb, the RACE reads were re-called with MiXCR into one record per CDR3 protein. The table has a few hundred thousand distinct CDR3 sequences, about 6% seen once. The data were obtained in a study of human T cells and chemical hapten exposure. In the study overall: Sensitization was performed using 2% DPC on a roughly 2 cm by roughly 2 cm upper inner arm skin site.

Stated time point: patch test 2, 6 weeks after DPC sensitization. As to treatment: therapeutic diphenylcyclopropenone sensitization with weekly scalp DPC. Blood collection happened ahead of applying each patch test. The receptor was isolated from a woman aged 18-29 years with alopecia areata. Some clones in this sample may be carry-over from other donors' samples. The sample in question was whole blood, obtained in connection with sensitization to the hapten diphenylcyclopropenone (DPC). V usage is TRBV4-2 and J usage is TRBJ1-3; D gene ambiguous. The CDR3 loop reads CASSQEWHSGNTIYF. The CDR3 DNA follows: TGTGCCAGCAGCCAAGAGTGGCATTCTGGAAACACCATATATTTT.